The 9 T cell receptor beta chains reported below all come from one sample, sequenced in a study of blood T cell repertoires in COVID-19. The repertoire was sequenced with immunoSEQ multiplex PCR; TCRdb's copy has only in-frame clones and lacks some. The repertoire holds approximately 260,000 clones, with about 87% as singletons. The sequenced sample was peripheral blood. These receptors were obtained from a woman between 70 and 85 years old with COVID-19, enrolled during active disease.

The rearrangement joins TRBV6-5 to TRBJ1-6; 12 positions match TRBD1. Germline V gene data show CDR1 as MNHEY and CDR2 as SVGAGI. The CDR3 is made up of 15 amino acids. V lost 5 bases to trimming and J lost 10 bases; unmatched junction nucleotides: 6. CDR3 loop: CASSRRDRGQSPLHF. The CDR3 DNA sequence: TGTGCCAGCAGTCGCCGGGACAGGGGGCAGTCACCCCTCCACTTT.

The chain has TRBV6-1 and TRBJ1-1; 7 bases map to TRBD1. In germline, CDR1 is MNHNS, CDR2 SASEGT. The V gene end was trimmed by 2 bases and the J gene end by 2 bases; junction bases not matched to a gene: 5. The length of the CDR3 is 15 residues. CDR3 DNA: TGTGCCAGCAGTGAAAGGGACAGCTACAACACTGAAGCTTTCTTT. This translates into CASSERDSYNTEAFF.

This chain connects TRBV6-5 to TRBJ2-5; 7 nucleotides agree with TRBD1. The germline V gene encodes CDR1 MNHEY and CDR2 SVGAGI. This CDR3 contains 14 residues. With V trimmed by 2 bases and J by 2 bases, 2 bases remained unmatched. CDR3 nucleotide sequence: TGTGCCAGCAGTTACGGCAGGGGGCAAGAGACCCAGTACTTC. It translates to CASSYGRGQETQYF.

This clone was detected once. The CDR3 DNA reads TGTGCCAGCAAACCCGACAGGGGAAGATTGAGCTCTGGAAACACCATATATTTT. It is translated as CASKPDRGRLSSGNTIYF. This chain joins TRBV5-4 and TRBJ1-3, with TRBD1 matching 8 bases. In germline, CDR1 is SGHNT, CDR2 YYREEE (reference sequence). The junction had 14 bases not matched to a gene; V was cut back by 6 bases and J by 0 bases. The CDR3 extends over 18 amino acids.

This clone was detected ten times or more. The V call is TRBV20-1, the J call TRBJ2-7; 8 bases are a match to TRBD1. Germline V CDR1 and CDR2: DFQATT, SNEGSKA (reference sequence). With V trimmed by 3 bases and J by 7 bases, 14 bases remained unmatched. The CDR3 has 15 amino acids. For the CDR3, the DNA is TGCAGTGCTAGTTTATACCCGGGACAGGTTGGGGAGCAGTACTTC. Translating it yields CSASLYPGQVGEQYF.

The chain has TRBV28 and TRBJ2-5, with TRBD2 matching 7 bases. Germline V gene lookup returns CDR1 MDHEN and CDR2 SYDVKM. The J segment lost 7 bases and the V segment lost 0 bases, leaving 17 bases of the junction unmatched. This CDR3 is 18 amino acids long. CDR3 region: CASSLWLGGSDDGGTQYF. CDR3 DNA: TGTGCCAGCAGTTTATGGCTGGGCGGGAGTGACGATGGGGGGACCCAGTACTTC.

The chain couples TRBV10-3 to TRBJ2-1; TRBD2 might be the D (6 bases). CDR1 ENHRY and CDR2 SYGVKD come from the germline V gene. This CDR3 has 12 amino acids. V shed 3 bases and J shed 12 bases, with 12 bases lying between them. CDR3 DNA: TGTGCCATCAGTGATGGGGAGGCTCGGCAGTTCTTC. Translated, it gives CAISDGEARQFF.

The V call is TRBV11-2, the J call TRBJ2-5; 10 positions agree with TRBD2. The CDR3 loop spans 15 amino acids. Germline V gene lookup returns CDR1 SGHAT and CDR2 FQNNGV. Germline trimming cut 5 bases from V and 3 bases from J; bases unmatched to any gene: 6. CDR3 coding DNA: TGTGCCAGCAGCACCCTCGGGACTAGCGAAGAGACCCAGTACTTC. This sequence encodes CASSTLGTSEETQYF. Looking up the rest from reference TRBV11-2 and TRBJ2-5 gives the full variable domain: EAGVAQSPRYKIIEKRQSVAFWCNPISGHATLYWYQQILGQGPKLLIQFQNNGVVDDSQLPKDRFSAERLKGVDSTLKIQPAKLEDSAVYLCASSTLGTSEETQYFGPGTRLLVL.

The chain carries TRBV9 and TRBJ1-6, with D possibly matching TRBD1 (6 bases). CDR1 SGDLS and CDR2 YYNGEE come from the germline V gene. This CDR3 comprises 19 residues. V lost 0 bases and J lost 4, with 20 bases in between. In nucleotides, the CDR3 is TGTGCCAGCAGCGTAGATGTTCGAGGGACACCCGGATATAATTCACCCCTCCACTTT. Protein product: CASSVDVRGTPGYNSPLHF.